Listed below are T cell receptor beta chains from one sample, sequenced in a study of cytomegalovirus exposure and HLA in healthy donors. Data came from immunoSEQ multiplex PCR; TCRdb stores just in-frame clones and leaves some out. There are roughly 61,000 clones in the sample; approximately 88% occur only once, and about 1.6% lies in the top ten. Sequenced material: PBMCs. The receptors derive from a man aged 25-45 years in good health and CMV-seropositive. Both conserved end residues are part of each CDR3. A D gene is named only where the DNA matches it firmly. Clone size is not always given. Where it is, it says once, few, many or a class for expanded clones.

j_call clone_size v_call cdr3_length d_call cdr3_nt cdr3_aa
TRBJ2-7 NA TRBV5-1 14 TRBD1 TGCGCCAGCAGCCCTCGACAGGGGGCCTACGAGCAGTACTTC CASSPRQGAYEQYF
TRBJ2-4 NA TRBV7-9 17 TRBD2 TGTGCCAGCAGCCGCGGCCCTAGCGGTCTAGCCAAAAACATTCAGTACTTC CASSRGPSGLAKNIQYF
TRBJ2-2 NA TRBV11-2 16 TRBD1 TGTGCCAGCAGCTTAGATTCCAGGGGGCGTACCGGGGAGCTGTTTTTT CASSLDSRGRTGELFF
TRBJ1-1 NA TRBV29-1 14 NA TGCAGTGGAAGTCGGGGGGGCGCGAACACTGAAGCTTTCTTT CSGSRGGANTEAFF
TRBJ2-3 NA TRBV5-1 15 NA TGCGCCAGCAGCTTCGAGAAACCCACCACAGATACGCAGTATTTT CASSFEKPTTDTQYF
TRBJ1-4 NA TRBV30 12 NA TGTGCCTGGAGTCTTACAGGGCCGGGACTGTTTTTT CAWSLTGPGLFF
TRBJ2-2 NA TRBV7-2 15 NA TGTGCCAGCAGCTCAATAAGGGGGGGCACCGGGGAGCTGTTTTTT CASSSIRGGTGELFF
TRBJ2-2 NA TRBV14 15 NA TGTGCCAGCAGCCAAGTACAGGGAAGGACCGGGGAGCTGTTTTTT CASSQVQGRTGELFF
TRBJ2-7 NA TRBV7-9 14 NA TGTGCCAGCAGCTTAGCGGGCAGGGACTACGAGCAGTACTTC CASSLAGRDYEQYF
TRBJ2-5 NA TRBV18 16 TRBD2 TGTGCCAGCTCACCAAGGCTAGCGGGAGGGCCGCAAGAGCAGTACTTC CASSPRLAGGPQEQYF
TRBJ2-7 NA TRBV6-1 13 NA TGTGCCAGCACCTCCGGAGGGGTCTACGAGCAGTACTTC CASTSGGVYEQYF
TRBJ2-5 NA TRBV19 16 TRBD2 TGTGCCAGTAGTATGGCGGACGGCGGGGGGGAAGAGACCCAGTACTTC CASSMADGGGEETQYF
TRBJ2-2 NA TRBV30 20 NA TGTGCCTGGAGTGTACTTGTGGTTGGCGGCGGGTTCGCGAACACCGGGGAGCTGTTTTTT CAWSVLVVGGGFANTGELFF
TRBJ2-1 NA TRBV9 15 NA TGTGCCAGCAGCGAGGACTCTAGGAAGAGCAATGAGCAGTTCTTC CASSEDSRKSNEQFF
TRBJ2-1 once TRBV18 14 NA TGTGCCAGCTCACCGTCGAGAGGCTACAATGAGCAGTTCTTC CASSPSRGYNEQFF
TRBJ2-7 once TRBV2 15 TRBD1 TGTGCCAGCAGCTTTGACAGGGGAAAATCCTACGAGCAGTACTTC CASSFDRGKSYEQYF
TRBJ2-1 NA TRBV28 15 NA TGTGCCAGCAGTCCCGAGACAGGTTCCTACAATGAGCAGTTCTTC CASSPETGSYNEQFF
TRBJ2-3 NA TRBV6-4 14 TRBD1 TGTGCCAGCAGTGACTCACAGGGGGCAGATACGCAGTATTTT CASSDSQGADTQYF
TRBJ2-7 few TRBV5-6 11 NA TGTGCCAGCAGCTCCCCTTACGAGCAGTACTTC CASSSPYEQYF
TRBJ2-1 NA TRBV5-4 17 TRBD2 TGTGCCAGCAGCTTGGATAAGAAGCGAGCGGGGGTCAATGAGCAGTTCTTC CASSLDKKRAGVNEQFF
TRBJ2-5 NA TRBV30 16 NA TGTGCCTCGAGCAGATTCCATACCGGGAGCCAAGAGACCCAGTACTTC CASSRFHTGSQETQYF
TRBJ1-1 NA TRBV5-1 14 NA TGCGCCAGCAGCTGGGGGACATCTAGCACTGAAGCTTTCTTT CASSWGTSSTEAFF
TRBJ2-3 NA TRBV30 15 TRBD2 TGTGCCTGGAGCCCTCCTAGCGGGATTTGGGATACGCAGTATTTT CAWSPPSGIWDTQYF
TRBJ2-3 NA TRBV6-1 14 NA TGTGCCACCGGGACACAGTCTAGCACAGATACGCAGTATTTT CATGTQSSTDTQYF
TRBJ2-7 NA TRBV6-6 13 TRBD2 TGTGCCAGCAGTTACGGGAGGGCCTACGAGCAGTACTTC CASSYGRAYEQYF
TRBJ1-4 NA TRBV5-1 14 TRBD1 TGCGCCAGCAGCTTCCAGGGGGCCCGGGAAAAACTGTTTTTT CASSFQGAREKLFF
TRBJ1-5 once TRBV21-1 15 NA TGTGCCAGCAGCCTCCGGGGGTGGGGCAATCAGCCCCAGCATTTT CASSLRGWGNQPQHF